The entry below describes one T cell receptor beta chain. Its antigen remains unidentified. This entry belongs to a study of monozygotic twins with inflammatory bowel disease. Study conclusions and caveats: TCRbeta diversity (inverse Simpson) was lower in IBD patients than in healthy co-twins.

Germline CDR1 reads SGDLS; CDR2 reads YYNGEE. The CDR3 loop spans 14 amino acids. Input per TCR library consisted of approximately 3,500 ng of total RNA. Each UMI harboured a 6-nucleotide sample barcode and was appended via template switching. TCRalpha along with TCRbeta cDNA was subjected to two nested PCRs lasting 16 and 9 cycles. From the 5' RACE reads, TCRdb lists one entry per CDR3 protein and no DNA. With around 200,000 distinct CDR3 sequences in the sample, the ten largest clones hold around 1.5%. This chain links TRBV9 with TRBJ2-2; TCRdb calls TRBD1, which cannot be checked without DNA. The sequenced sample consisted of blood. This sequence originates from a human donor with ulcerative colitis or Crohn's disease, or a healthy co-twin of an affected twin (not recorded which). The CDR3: CASSVPEWGGELFF.